Shown below are 27 T cell receptor beta chains from a single sample sequenced in a study of T cells in Graves' hyperthyroidism and ophthalmopathy. The investigators amplified TCR beta CDR3 regions from RNA transcripts. The HTBI primer set was used in a first-round RT-PCR of the TCR CDR3. TCRdb fed the multiplex PCR reads into MiXCR, producing one record per CDR3 protein. The sample carries over 500,000 distinct CDR3 sequences, 17% recorded once. The source material was blood. The source is a young woman with Graves' ophthalmopathy.

The table lists this clonotype with many counts. The V gene is TRBV29-1, the J gene TRBJ2-1; TRBD2 matches at 10 bases. Trimming at V came to 2 bases and at J to 9 bases, leaving 13 bases not matched to a gene. This CDR3 region has 16 residues. CDR1 is SQVTM and CDR2 is ANQGSEA in the germline V gene. The CDR3 here is CSVENMLSGRAGEQFF. In DNA, the CDR3 is TGCAGCGTTGAAAACATGTTAAGCGGGAGGGCCGGTGAGCAGTTCTTC.

The chain joins TRBV6-5 to TRBJ2-7; the match to TRBD2 covers 8 bases. This CDR3 is built from 15 residues. Unmatched junction bases numbered 9, after V lost 2 bases and J lost 6 bases. Germline CDR1 MNHEY, CDR2 SVGAGI. The CDR3 bases are TGTGCCAGCAGTTACGTAGGAGCGGGAGTGCTCGAGCAGTACTTC. Translating gives CASSYVGAGVLEQYF.

The V gene is TRBV6-1, the J gene TRBJ2-1; 8 bases agree with TRBD2. The germline CDR1 and CDR2 sequences are MNHNS and SASEGT. V shed 4 bases, J shed 6 bases, and the junction held 17 bases outside the gene matches. CDR3 length: 18 residues. CDR3 sequence (DNA): TGTGCCAGCAGTGGGCTACTAGCGGCAATGCTCGCGGGCAATGAGCAGTTCTTC. This encodes CASSGLLAAMLAGNEQFF.

V is TRBV4-1 and J is TRBJ2-7; D ambiguous. The CDR3 has 16 amino acids. Trimming took 0 bases from V and 5 from J, leaving 17 bases between them. The germline CDR1 and CDR2 sequences are MGHRA and YSYEKL. CDR3 loop: CASSQDPPEVRDEQYF. The CDR3 DNA sequence: TGCGCCAGCAGCCAAGATCCCCCCGAGGTGCGCGACGAGCAGTACTTC.

This clonotype was seen more than once but under ten times. This chain links TRBV19 with TRBJ2-3; TRBD2 is a possible D gene (5 bases). This CDR3 is 14 amino acids long. Germline V gene sequence: CDR1 LNHDA, CDR2 SQIVND (reference sequence). Trimming stripped 4 bases from V and 4 bases from J, with 12 bases between. The CDR3 DNA sequence: TGTGCCAGTAGTAAAGAGGGCCGCGCAGATACGCAGTATTTT. It translates to CASSKEGRADTQYF.

The rearrangement joins TRBV4-1 to TRBJ1-5; weak D call: TRBD1 (5 bases). This CDR3 comprises 17 residues. The germline gives CDR1 MGHRA, CDR2 YSYEKL. V was pared by 3 bases and J by 3 bases, with 18 bases between. Here the CDR3 DNA reads TGCGCCAGCAGCCACCCAACCGGGGCCGTCTACAATCAGCCCCAGCATTTT. Translating gives CASSHPTGAVYNQPQHF.

This clonotype was detected only a few times. The CDR3 DNA is TGTGCCAGCAGCTTAAACCCCGGACAGGGTCGGAATGAGCAGTTCTTC. Protein product: CASSLNPGQGRNEQFF. The rearrangement uses TRBV11-2 and TRBJ2-1; 8 bases are shared with TRBD1. The CDR3 totals 16 residues. The germline V gene encodes CDR1 SGHAT and CDR2 FQNNGV. The trim removed 2 bases at V and 7 bases at J, leaving 10 bases unmatched.

This sequence joins TRBV4-3 and TRBJ2-7; tentatively, D is TRBD1 or TRBD2 (5 bases each). The CDR3 spans 15 residues. V was clipped by 5 bases and J by 3 bases, with 17 bases between them. CDR1 is LGHNA, CDR2 YSLEER, per germline. The CDR3 coding sequence is TGCGCCAGCAGCTTCTCAGTCCAGGGAGTCTACGAGCAGTACTTC. Translation: CASSFSVQGVYEQYF.

Concerning this clonotype: A much larger clone lies one base from this, so it may be a read error. V and J are TRBV10-3 and TRBJ2-1; a weak D match, TRBD1 (7 bases). There are 12 residues in the CDR3. Per the germline V gene, CDR1 is ENHRY and CDR2 is SYGVKD. Trimming removed 3 bases at V and 8 bases at J, with 8 bases between. This chain's CDR3 is CAISDRGDEQFF. In DNA form, the CDR3 reads TGTGCCATCAGTGACAGGGGGGATGAGCAGTTCTTC.

This clonotype was seen at least ten times. The chain uses TRBV6-6 and TRBJ2-5; 10 bases are a match to TRBD1. Looked up from germline, CDR1 is MNHNY and CDR2 is SVGAGI (reference sequence). V lost 2 bases, J lost 3 bases, and 3 bases stayed unmatched. This CDR3 spans 15 amino acids. CDR3 in DNA: TGTGCCAGCAGTTACCGACAGGGGGCGGAAGAGACCCAGTACTTC. It encodes CASSYRQGAEETQYF.

There are many counts of this clonotype. The chain has TRBV6-2 or TRBV6-3 and TRBJ2-1; TRBD1 is a possible D gene (8 bases). V lost 7 bases, J lost 7 bases, and 17 bases lay in between. The CDR3 is made up of 14 amino acids. Germline CDR1 and CDR2: MNHEY and SVGEGT. This CDR3 reads CASNYDRGGNEQFF. The DNA for the CDR3 is TGTGCCAGCAACTACGACAGGGGAGGGAATGAGCAGTTCTTC.

This clonotype was seen many times. J is TRBJ1-2 and V is TRBV5-1; no reliable D call. The CDR3 has 14 amino acids. V shed 4 bases and J shed 1 base, with 11 bases lying between them. Germline lookup yields CDR1 SGHRS and CDR2 YFSETQ. The CDR3: CASSPTYSNYGYTF. CDR3 bases: TGCGCCAGCAGCCCTACCTACAGTAACTATGGCTACACCTTC.

V is TRBV6-2 or TRBV6-3 and J is TRBJ2-4, with 11 bases matching TRBD1. CDR1 MNHEY and CDR2 SVGEGT come from the germline V gene. The J segment lost 9 bases and the V segment lost 6 bases, leaving 7 bases of the junction unmatched. The CDR3 has 14 amino acids. CDR3 sequence (DNA): TGTGCCAGCAGGGACGGACAGGGGGCTTTCATTCAGTACTTC. Translation gives CASRDGQGAFIQYF.

This clonotype was seen more than once but under ten times. This CDR3 is CASNKGTSGRTGELFF. The CDR3 region has the DNA TGTGCCAGCAATAAAGGGACTAGCGGGAGGACCGGGGAGCTGTTTTTT. The chain carries TRBV28 and TRBJ2-2; 15 bases line up with TRBD2. The CDR3 is 16 residues long. The germline V gene has CDR1 MDHEN and CDR2 SYDVKM. Germline trimming cut 7 bases from V and 5 bases from J; bases unmatched to any gene: 5.

This clonotype was counted at least ten times. The V gene is TRBV20-1, the J gene TRBJ2-3; perhaps TRBD2 as D (6 bases). Germline CDR1 DFQATT, CDR2 SNEGSKA (reference sequence). V was clipped by 6 bases and J by 0 bases, with 13 bases between them. The CDR3 length is 14 residues. The CDR3 bases are TGCAGTGCGCCGGGAGATCCTAGCACAGATACGCAGTATTTT. Its translation: CSAPGDPSTDTQYF.

The table lists this clonotype with many counts. The genes are TRBV30 and TRBJ2-7, with unresolved D. The CDR3 sequence is 15 residues long. The V end lost 0 bases, the J end lost 5 bases, and 17 bases lay between the germline ends. The germline CDR1 and CDR2 sequences are GTSNPN and SVGIG (reference sequence). Here the CDR3 reads CAWSVSWVPLHEQYF. The DNA for the CDR3 is TGTGCCTGGAGTGTAAGCTGGGTCCCCCTTCACGAGCAGTACTTC.

Ten or more counts support this clonotype. The chain has TRBV11-2 and TRBJ2-1, with TRBD2 matching 8 bases. Germline assignment: CDR1 SGHAT and CDR2 FQNNGV. The V and J ends lost 5 bases and 0 bases, in that order; junction bases with no gene match: 18. The CDR3 runs to 20 residues. The CDR3 DNA sequence: TGTGCCAGCAGCACGGGGGGCTGGCTAGCGGGCAGGAGCTCCTACAATGAGCAGTTCTTC. Amino acids: CASSTGGWLAGRSSYNEQFF.

In this sample, this clonotype turned up many times. The rearrangement uses TRBV12-3 or TRBV12-4 and TRBJ2-3, with D maybe TRBD1 (5 bases). Deletions cut 3 bases from V and 4 bases from J, with 11 bases between. The CDR3 covers 14 residues. The CDR3 nucleotides are TGTGCCAGCAGTTTGGGCAGGGTGTCAGATACGCAGTATTTT. This gives the protein CASSLGRVSDTQYF.

This clonotype was detected ten times or more. This chain uses TRBV11-2 with TRBJ1-6; 8 bases agree with TRBD1. The V segment lost 2 bases and the J segment 7 bases; nucleotides outside the gene matches: 7. This CDR3 region has 16 residues. Germline CDR1 and CDR2: SGHAT and FQNNGV. Here the CDR3 reads CASSLRQGAWNSPLHF. CDR3 nucleotide sequence: TGTGCCAGCAGCTTACGGCAGGGGGCCTGGAATTCACCCCTCCACTTT.

This rearrangement joins TRBV7-3 to TRBJ1-5, with 7 bases aligning to TRBD1. The germline V gene has CDR1 SGHTA and CDR2 FQGTGA. After removal of 0 bases from V and 7 bases from J, the junction contained 12 bases not matched to a gene. The CDR3 has 17 amino acids. The CDR3, as DNA: TGTGCCAGCAGCTTAACGTCGGTAAACAGGGGATACCAGCCCCAGCATTTT. Its protein product is CASSLTSVNRGYQPQHF.

In its sample, this clonotype was seen many times. The CDR3 nucleotides read TGTGCCTGGAGTGTCAACCCCATCACTGAAGCTTTCTTT. Amino acid sequence: CAWSVNPITEAFF. The chain couples TRBV30 to TRBJ1-1; D remains ambiguous. The germline V gene has CDR1 GTSNPN and CDR2 SVGIG (reference sequence). This CDR3 contains 13 residues. Trimming took 0 bases from V and 4 from J, leaving 9 bases between them.

There are a few counts of this clonotype. V gene TRBV4-1 combines with J gene TRBJ2-7; possible D gene TRBD2, 6 bases. The CDR3 length is 15 residues. Per germline, CDR1 MGHRA and CDR2 YSYEKL. Trimming pared 0 bases from V and 6 bases from J, leaving 15 bases between. CDR3 region: CASSQEQGEGGEQYF. The DNA for the CDR3 is TGCGCCAGCAGCCAAGAGCAAGGAGAGGGAGGCGAGCAGTACTTC.

The chain uses TRBV6-1 and TRBJ2-3; D is unresolved. Trimming cost V 6 bases and J 0 bases, with 10 bases left between them. The CDR3 is 14 amino acids. Germline CDR1 and CDR2: MNHNS and SASEGT. The CDR3 nucleotides are TGTGCCAGCAGGTGGGAAACTAGCACAGATACGCAGTATTTT. This encodes CASRWETSTDTQYF.

This clonotype has ten or more counts. The J gene is TRBJ2-5, the V gene TRBV28, with D perhaps given as TRBD1 or TRBD2 (5 bases each). The ends were cut back, 10 bases at V and 1 base at J, with 13 bases in the middle. This CDR3 has 13 residues. Germline CDR1 MDHEN, CDR2 SYDVKM. CDR3: CATSLGTQETQYF. In DNA, the CDR3 is TGTGCCACCTCACTTGGGACCCAAGAGACCCAGTACTTC.

The chain couples TRBV6-2 or TRBV6-3 to TRBJ2-3, with 10 bases matching TRBD2. CDR1 and CDR2 from the germline V gene are MNHEY and SVGEGT. Losses at the gene ends were 0 bases for V and 6 bases for J; bases not matched to a gene: 9. This CDR3 spans 17 amino acids. In DNA form, the CDR3 reads TGTGCCAGCAGTTACTCCGGGCTAGCGGGAGTCGGGGATACGCAGTATTTT. Translating gives CASSYSGLAGVGDTQYF.

This clonotype was observed at least ten times. The chain combines TRBV27 with TRBJ2-5; no firm D call. Trimming left V 5 bases short and J 1 base short, with 23 bases between. This CDR3 spans 18 amino acids. Looked up from germline, CDR1 is MNHEY and CDR2 is SMNVEV (reference sequence). This chain's CDR3 is CASSPVTILSFTQETQYF. DNA for the CDR3: TGTGCCAGCAGTCCCGTTACTATTTTGTCCTTTACCCAAGAGACCCAGTACTTC.

V gene TRBV19 combines with J gene TRBJ2-7; D gene uncertain. The germline gives CDR1 LNHDA, CDR2 SQIVND (reference sequence). V was clipped by 0 bases and J by 2 bases, with 14 bases between them. The CDR3 covers 16 residues. The DNA of the CDR3 is TGTGCCAGTAGTATAGAACCGGGCCCCGGGCCCTACGAGCAGTACTTC. Amino acids: CASSIEPGPGPYEQYF.